The 32 T cell receptor beta chains given below trace back to one sample, sequenced in a study of cytotoxic CD8 clonotypes in ibrutinib-treated CLL. Libraries were prepared by immunoSEQ multiplex PCR; TCRdb keeps only in-frame clonotypes and omits some of them. The data show under 200,000 clones, with roughly 80% seen just once and about 2.1% held by the top ten. The sample consisted of PBMCs, taken after 12 months of ibrutinib treatment. These receptors originate from a human donor with chronic lymphocytic leukemia.

The CDR3 region has the DNA TGTGCCAGCAGCCCCTTCAGGGACTTAGGGGGAGATACGCAGTATTTT. This encodes CASSPFRDLGGDTQYF. V and J are TRBV5-5 and TRBJ2-3, with D perhaps TRBD1 or TRBD2 (6 bases each). The CDR3 has 16 amino acids. V lost 4 bases and J 5 bases, leaving 20 bases between the germline ends. Germline values: CDR1 SGHKS, CDR2 YYEKEE (reference sequence). The full variable domain, in which reference TRBV5-5 and TRBJ2-3 provide the parts outside the CDR3, is DAGVTQSPTHLIKTRGQQVTLRCSPISGHKSVSWYQQVLGQGPQFIFQYYEKEERGRGNFPDRFSARQFPNYSSELNVNALLLGDSALYLCASSPFRDLGGDTQYFGPGTRLTVL.

The rearrangement links TRBV5-1 to TRBJ1-2; D is perhaps TRBD1 (5 bases). CDR1 SGHRS and CDR2 YFSETQ come from the germline V gene. The CDR3 totals 13 residues. The germline V and J ends were trimmed by 4 bases and 2 bases, with 9 bases remaining between them. CDR3 amino acids: CASSVGTNYGYTF. The DNA for the CDR3 is TGCGCCAGCAGCGTCGGGACGAACTATGGCTACACCTTC.

The V and J genes are TRBV19 and TRBJ2-1; 9 bases align to TRBD2. The CDR3 consists of 14 residues. In germline, CDR1 is LNHDA, CDR2 SQIVND (reference sequence). V lost 6 bases and J lost 7; bases outside the gene matches: 7. This CDR3 is CASRVAGAQNEQFF. CDR3 sequence (DNA): TGTGCCAGTAGGGTAGCGGGAGCGCAGAATGAGCAGTTCTTC.

V usage is TRBV18 and J usage is TRBJ2-7; 7 nucleotides line up with TRBD1. V lost 1 base to trimming and J lost 5 bases; unmatched junction nucleotides: 5. Germline CDR1 KGHSH, CDR2 LQKENI. This CDR3 region has 14 residues. The CDR3 spells CASSPQGARDEQYF. CDR3 DNA: TGTGCCAGCTCACCACAGGGGGCGCGGGACGAGCAGTACTTC.

The chain is built from TRBV4-2 and TRBJ2-7; TRBD2 matches at 14 bases. The CDR3 covers 14 residues. The J segment lost 6 bases and the V segment lost 6 bases, leaving 4 bases of the junction unmatched. Per the germline V gene, CDR1 is LGHNA and CDR2 is YNFKEQ. The CDR3 sequence is CASRTSGGALEQYF. The CDR3 DNA sequence: TGTGCCAGCAGGACTAGCGGGGGGGCCCTCGAGCAGTACTTC.

CDR3 sequence reads: CASSGRQGYTEAFF. The CDR3 DNA is TGTGCCAGCAGTGGACGTCAGGGTTACACTGAAGCTTTCTTT. This chain joins TRBV6-1 and TRBJ1-1; D possibly corresponds to TRBD1 (5 bases). The germline V gene has CDR1 MNHNS and CDR2 SASEGT. CDR3 length: 14 amino acids. Trimming stripped 4 bases from V and 3 bases from J, with 12 bases between.

This clone came up many times. The chain is built from TRBV5-1 and TRBJ1-2; 9 positions agree with TRBD1. The CDR3 contains 15 residues. In germline, CDR1 is SGHRS, CDR2 YFSETQ. The V and J ends lost 4 bases and 4 bases, in that order; junction bases with no gene match: 8. CDR3 loop: CASSIGTGGSYGYTF. The CDR3 DNA sequence: TGCGCCAGCAGCATAGGAACAGGGGGCAGCTATGGCTACACCTTC. Combining the CDR3 with reference TRBV5-1 and TRBJ1-2 gives the whole variable domain KAGVTQTPRYLIKTRGQQVTLSCSPISGHRSVSWYQQTPGQGLQFLFEYFSETQRNKGNFPGRFSGRQFSNSRSEMNVSTLELGDSALYLCASSIGTGGSYGYTFGSGTRLTVV.

Here the CDR3 DNA reads TGTGCCAGCAGACAAAACAGGGGGTTTAATTCACCCCTCCACTTT. It specifies CASRQNRGFNSPLHF. The chain has TRBV6-5 and TRBJ1-6; 8 bases fit TRBD1. The CDR3 sequence is 15 residues long. Germline V gene data show CDR1 as MNHEY and CDR2 as SVGAGI. V was pared by 6 bases and J by 6 bases, with 7 bases of the junction left unmatched.

The V and J genes are TRBV7-7 and TRBJ2-5, with D perhaps matching TRBD2 (6 bases). The CDR3 length is 11 residues. In germline, CDR1 is SSHAT, CDR2 FNYEAQ (reference sequence). Deletions cut 6 bases from V and 5 bases from J, with 7 bases between. CDR3 sequence (DNA): TGTGCCAGCAGTGGGGGGGAGACCCAGTACTTC. Translation gives CASSGGETQYF.

J is TRBJ1-5 and V is TRBV7-2; 8 bases are shared with TRBD1. Germline V gives CDR1 SGHTA, CDR2 FQGNSA. Losses at the gene ends were 4 bases for V and 6 bases for J; bases not matched to a gene: 5. CDR3 length: 14 residues. CDR3 nucleotides: TGTGCCAGCAGCTCTTACAGGGGGGGTCAGCCCCAGCATTTT. Translating it yields CASSSYRGGQPQHF.

The V and J genes are TRBV5-4 and TRBJ2-5; weak D call: TRBD2 (6 bases). Germline values: CDR1 SGHNT, CDR2 YYREEE (reference sequence). The V and J ends lost 4 bases and 5 bases respectively, with 18 bases between them. The CDR3 sequence is 15 residues long. DNA for the CDR3: TGTGCCAGCAGCCTCGGGCGATATGGGGGGGAGACCCAGTACTTC. Protein: CASSLGRYGGETQYF.

The chain uses TRBV2 and TRBJ1-1, with D unclear. The germline CDR1 and CDR2 sequences are SNHLY and FYNNEI. With 1 base removed from V and 3 bases from J, the gap between germline ends came to 6 bases. The CDR3 covers 13 residues. CDR3 sequence reads: CASSEVSHTEAFF. The CDR3 DNA reads as TGTGCCAGCAGTGAAGTTAGTCACACTGAAGCTTTCTTT. Drawing the rest from reference TRBV2 and TRBJ1-1, the complete variable domain is EPEVTQTPSHQVTQMGQEVILRCVPISNHLYFYWYRQILGQKVEFLVSFYNNEISEKSEIFDDQFSVERPDGSNFTLKIRSTKLEDSAMYFCASSEVSHTEAFFGQGTRLTVV.

The chain links TRBV6-6 to TRBJ2-7; 13 bases align to TRBD2. J lost 6 bases, V lost 5 bases, and 7 bases had no gene match. The CDR3 sequence is 15 residues long. Germline V CDR1 and CDR2: MNHNY, SVGAGI (reference sequence). This CDR3 is CASSHGLAGVGEQYF. CDR3 in DNA: TGTGCCAGCAGTCACGGACTAGCGGGAGTGGGCGAGCAGTACTTC.

The V and J genes are TRBV18 and TRBJ1-2, with TRBD1 matching 8 bases. The CDR3 is 16 amino acids. The germline gives CDR1 KGHSH, CDR2 LQKENI. The V and J ends lost 3 bases and 8 bases, in that order; junction bases with no gene match: 14. The CDR3 sequence is CASSPASRQGAAGYTF. The CDR3 DNA reads TGTGCCAGCTCACCTGCTTCTAGGCAGGGGGCGGCCGGCTACACCTTC.

This clone was observed a handful of times. The chain has TRBV7-2 and TRBJ1-2; unclear D gene. The CDR3 runs to 15 residues. The germline gives CDR1 SGHTA, CDR2 FQGNSA. Between the trimmed V and J ends, which lost 2 bases and 3 bases, there was a span of 13 bases. CDR3 DNA: TGTGCCAGCAGCTTATCTTTCCAGAGCTACTATGGCTACACCTTC. Protein: CASSLSFQSYYGYTF. Supplemented by reference TRBV7-2 and TRBJ1-2, the full variable domain reads GAGVSQSPSNKVTEKGKDVELRCDPISGHTALYWYRQSLGQGLEFLIYFQGNSAPDKSGLPSDRFSAERTGGSVSTLTIQRTQQEDSAVYLCASSLSFQSYYGYTFGSGTRLTVV.

V usage is TRBV28 and J usage is TRBJ2-5; 12 positions agree with TRBD2. This CDR3 is 15 amino acids long. The V gene end was trimmed by 6 bases and the J gene end by 6 bases; junction bases not matched to a gene: 8. Per germline, CDR1 MDHEN and CDR2 SYDVKM. The CDR3: CASSRLAGGLQTQYF. Written as DNA, the CDR3 is TGTGCCAGCAGCAGGCTAGCGGGAGGGTTGCAGACCCAGTACTTC.

The rearrangement joins TRBV7-9 to TRBJ1-4; 7 bases agree with TRBD1. Germline CDR1 is SEHNR and CDR2 is FQNEAQ (reference sequence). The V gene end was trimmed by 5 bases and the J gene end by 7 bases; junction bases not matched to a gene: 7. This CDR3 comprises 14 residues. The CDR3 DNA follows: TGTGCCAGCAGCATCGGACAGGCTCGTGAAAAACTGTTTTTT. It codes for CASSIGQAREKLFF. Full variable domain (missing parts from reference TRBV7-9 and TRBJ1-4): DTGVSQNPRHKITKRGQNVTFRCDPISEHNRLYWYRQTLGQGPEFLTYFQNEAQLEKSRLLSDRFSAERPKGSFSTLEIQRTEQGDSAMYLCASSIGQAREKLFFGSGTQLSVL.

The rearrangement joins TRBV18 to TRBJ2-7; weak D call: TRBD2 (5 bases). Germline CDR1 is KGHSH and CDR2 is LQKENI. V lost 2 bases and J lost 9, with 20 bases in between. The CDR3 sequence is 15 residues long. This CDR3 reads CASSPNGGAYEWQYF. The CDR3 DNA is TGTGCCAGCTCACCAAACGGAGGAGCTTACGAGTGGCAGTACTTC.

This clone was recorded once. The chain links TRBV30 to TRBJ2-3; TRBD2 matches at 13 bases. V shed 1 base, J shed 6 bases, and the junction held 10 bases outside the gene matches. Germline CDR1 is GTSNPN and CDR2 is SVGIG (reference sequence). The CDR3 has 17 residues. In DNA form, the CDR3 reads TGTGCCTGGAGTGGGACCCGGACTAGCGGGGGAGCGGATACGCAGTATTTT. The encoded protein is CAWSGTRTSGGADTQYF.

This clone was counted a single time. J is TRBJ1-1 and V is TRBV9, with D tentatively TRBD1 (6 bases). This CDR3 comprises 13 residues. Between the trimmed V and J ends, which lost 7 bases and 1 base, there was a span of 11 bases. Germline V gene lookup returns CDR1 SGDLS and CDR2 YYNGEE. Written as DNA, the CDR3 is TGTGCCAGCTCGAAGGGGGGGAACACTGAAGCTTTCTTT. Translation gives CASSKGGNTEAFF.

The J gene is TRBJ2-2, the V gene TRBV28; D possibly corresponds to TRBD1 (5 bases). Per the germline V gene, CDR1 is MDHEN and CDR2 is SYDVKM. V lost 6 bases to trimming and J lost 0 bases, with 17 bases between them. There are 17 residues in the CDR3. The CDR3 reads CASSSLGAAANTGELFF. CDR3 sequence (DNA): TGTGCCAGCAGCTCCCTTGGGGCAGCTGCGAACACCGGGGAGCTGTTTTTT.

The chain is built from TRBV5-6 and TRBJ1-2, with 7 bases aligning to TRBD1. The CDR3 extends over 15 amino acids. V was pared by 0 bases and J by 8 bases, with 10 bases of the junction left unmatched. Germline values: CDR1 SGHDT, CDR2 YYEEEE. CDR3 nucleotide sequence: TGTGCCAGCAGCTTGGCCGGGGACAGCCCCTTAGGCTACACCTTC. It encodes CASSLAGDSPLGYTF.

This chain links TRBV6-5 with TRBJ1-1, with D tentatively TRBD1 (6 bases). Germline V CDR1 and CDR2: MNHEY, SVGAGI. The CDR3 consists of 14 residues. Trimming cost V 6 bases and J 4 bases, with 15 bases left between them. Written as DNA, the CDR3 is TGTGCCAGCAGGGGGGGCCGAGATTCCACTGAAGCTTTCTTT. This encodes CASRGGRDSTEAFF.

The chain has TRBV18 and TRBJ1-5, with TRBD1 matching over 10 bases. V lost 5 bases, J lost 2 bases, and 6 bases stayed unmatched. Per the germline V gene, CDR1 is KGHSH and CDR2 is LQKENI. The CDR3 is 16 residues long. CDR3 amino acids: CASSATGGAGNQPQHF. For the CDR3, the DNA is TGTGCCAGCTCAGCGACAGGGGGCGCGGGCAATCAGCCCCAGCATTTT.

This rearrangement joins TRBV29-1 to TRBJ2-6, with 7 bases identical to TRBD1. Unmatched junction bases numbered 9, after V lost 6 bases and J lost 4 bases. Germline loops: CDR1 SQVTM, CDR2 ANQGSEA. The CDR3 covers 15 residues. The CDR3 coding sequence is TGCAGCGTGACCACCACAGGGGTGGGGGCCAACGTCCTGACTTTC. This codes for CSVTTTGVGANVLTF.

This chain joins TRBV19 and TRBJ1-1; D possibly corresponds to TRBD1 (6 bases). V dropped 4 bases and J dropped 6 bases, with 12 bases sitting between them. Germline V lookup: CDR1 LNHDA, CDR2 SQIVND (reference sequence). The CDR3 loop spans 13 amino acids. CDR3 nucleotides: TGTGCCAGTAGTACAACAGGGAGGGCTGAAGCTTTCTTT. Translated, it gives CASSTTGRAEAFF.

V gene TRBV7-2 combines with J gene TRBJ1-6, with unresolved D. This CDR3 region has 12 residues. Germline V gene data show CDR1 as SGHTA and CDR2 as FQGNSA. V shed 6 bases and J shed 7 bases, with 7 bases lying between them. The CDR3 sequence: CASRADNSPLHF. CDR3 DNA sequence: TGTGCCAGCAGGGCAGACAATTCACCCCTCCACTTT. The complete variable domain, with remaining parts taken from reference TRBV7-2 and TRBJ1-6, reads GAGVSQSPSNKVTEKGKDVELRCDPISGHTALYWYRQSLGQGLEFLIYFQGNSAPDKSGLPSDRFSAERTGGSVSTLTIQRTQQEDSAVYLCASRADNSPLHFGNGTRLTVT.

The chain recombines TRBV10-3 with TRBJ2-7, with 13 bases aligning to TRBD2. The CDR3 extends over 16 amino acids. Germline V CDR1 and CDR2: ENHRY, SYGVKD. V lost 6 bases to trimming and J lost 3 bases; unmatched junction nucleotides: 8. CDR3 amino acids: CAISRLAGGPNYEQYF. The DNA of the CDR3 is TGTGCCATCAGCCGACTAGCGGGAGGACCTAACTACGAGCAGTACTTC.

DNA of the CDR3: TGTGCCAGCAGCTTAGTGTTTCGGGCTAGCAGGAACAATGAGCAGTTCTTC. Amino acid sequence: CASSLVFRASRNNEQFF. V is TRBV7-2 and J is TRBJ2-1; D may be TRBD2 (5 bases). Trimming removed 1 base from V and 5 bases from J, with 18 bases in between. Germline CDR1 reads SGHTA; CDR2 reads FQGNSA. This CDR3 has 17 amino acids.

This sequence joins TRBV5-1 and TRBJ2-3; the match to TRBD1 covers 8 bases. Looked up from germline, CDR1 is SGHRS and CDR2 is YFSETQ. After removal of 0 bases from V and 2 bases from J, the junction contained 5 bases not matched to a gene. This CDR3 contains 16 residues. CDR3 protein: CASSLAPTGVTDTQYF. The CDR3 bases are TGCGCCAGCAGCTTGGCCCCGACAGGGGTCACAGATACGCAGTATTTT.

The chain joins TRBV7-8 to TRBJ1-4; the D gene is possibly TRBD1 (6 bases). V shed 2 bases and J shed 8 bases, with 15 bases lying between them. The CDR3 has 15 amino acids. Germline loops: CDR1 SGHVS, CDR2 FQNEAQ. The CDR3 DNA reads as TGTGCCAGCAGCTTAAGCAGGGGAGGTTGGGAAAAACTGTTTTTT. It encodes CASSLSRGGWEKLFF.

The chain has TRBV5-4 and TRBJ1-1; weak D call: TRBD1 (5 bases). Germline loops: CDR1 SGHNT, CDR2 YYREEE (reference sequence). This CDR3 region has 15 residues. V was shortened by 4 bases and J by 4 bases, with 17 bases between the two germline ends. The CDR3: CASSATVRGSTEAFF. The CDR3 nucleotides read TGTGCCAGCAGCGCAACGGTCCGGGGGAGCACTGAAGCTTTCTTT.